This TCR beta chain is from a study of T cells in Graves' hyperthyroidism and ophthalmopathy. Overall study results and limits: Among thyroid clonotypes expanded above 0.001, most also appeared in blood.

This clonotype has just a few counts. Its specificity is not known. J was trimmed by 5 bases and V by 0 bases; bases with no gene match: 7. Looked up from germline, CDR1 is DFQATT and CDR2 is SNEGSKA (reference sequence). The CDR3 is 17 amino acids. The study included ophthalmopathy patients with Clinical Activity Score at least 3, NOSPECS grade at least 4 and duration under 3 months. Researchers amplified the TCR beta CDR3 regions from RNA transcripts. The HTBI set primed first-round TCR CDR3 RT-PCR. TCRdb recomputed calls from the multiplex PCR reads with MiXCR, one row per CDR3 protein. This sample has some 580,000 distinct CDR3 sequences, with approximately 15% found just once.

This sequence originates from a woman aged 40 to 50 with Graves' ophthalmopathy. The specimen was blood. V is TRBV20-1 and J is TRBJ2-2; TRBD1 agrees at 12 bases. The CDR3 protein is CSARDPGTGGLTGELFF. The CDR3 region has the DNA TGCAGTGCTAGAGATCCCGGGACAGGGGGCCTAACCGGGGAGCTGTTTTTT.